Only a few counts were recorded for the clone carrying this T cell receptor beta chain. The antigen is undetermined. This specimen comes from a study of early T cells in non-severe SARS-CoV-2 infection. Background on the study: Sequencing used unsorted whole-blood bulk RNA, so chains lack pairing.

CDR3 length: 12 residues. V was shortened by 5 bases and J by 7 bases, with 9 bases between the two germline ends. Germline CDR1 reads LGHNA; CDR2 reads YNFKEQ. Individual cDNA molecules received unique molecular identifiers. TCRdb reprocessed the 5' RACE reads with MiXCR, giving one entry per CDR3 protein. The sample lists tens of thousands of distinct CDR3 sequences, 9.5% to 15% occurring once. Regarding the study as a whole: Matching with VDJdb favored anti-spike CD8 responses (missing private and CD4 specificities).

The chain couples TRBV4-2 to TRBJ1-3; D unclear. Sequenced: whole blood. The TCR sequence derives from an adult who was a healthcare worker with PCR-confirmed SARS-CoV-2 infection or an uninfected control (not recorded which). The CDR3 loop is CASSFRSNTIYF. DNA for the CDR3: TGTGCCAGCAGCTTTCGGAGCAACACCATATATTTT.